Reported below is one T cell receptor beta chain. Its antigen is undetermined. At one of its ends the junction is not consistent with the germline gene, which may arise from a read error. This record belongs to a study of T cells after yellow fever vaccination. As for the study in general: Where fractions had low cell numbers, libraries were prepared from them with the SMART-Seq v4 Ultra Low Input RNA kit. Study observations and caveats: A minor fraction of clonotypes spanned both CD4 and CD8 compartments. The presence of abundant clonotypes contaminating from the bulk population was possible in FACS-sorted repertoires.

CDR3 length: 16 amino acids. CDR1 and CDR2 (germline): DFQATT, SNEGSKA (reference sequence). From the 5' RACE reads, TCRdb called clonotypes with MiXCR, one entry per CDR3 protein. The data show hundreds of thousands of distinct CDR3 sequences, around 6.4% seen once. The chain joins TRBV20-1 to TRBJ2-2; 9 bases align to TRBD1. The TCR was taken from a man in his thirties or forties who received the YFV17D yellow fever vaccine. The sequencing used PBMCs, collected 5 days after the yellow fever booster vaccination. CDR3 coding DNA: TGCTGTGCTAAAAGAAGGACAGGGGCGAACACCGGGGAGCTGTTTTTT. This sequence encodes CCAKRRTGANTGELFF.